The T cell receptor (beta chain) under discussion was sequenced for a study of CD8 T cells in ankylosing spondylitis. Findings of the study overall: The authors reported significant enrichment of disease-linked clones in matched ankylosing spondylitis synovial fluid. Disease-associated clonotypes exhibited CD8+ identity and were relatively infrequent in peripheral blood. The study identified a TCR beta motif of roughly eight highly homologous variants that appeared characteristic of ankylosing spondylitis blood.

Trimming removed 0 bases from V and 5 bases from J, with 10 bases in between. This CDR3 is 14 amino acids long. Germline lookup yields CDR1 MNHEY and CDR2 SVGAGI. Libraries for TCR beta were made by quantitative 5'-RACE with molecular barcodes. TCRdb independently ran MiXCR on the 5' RACE reads; one entry per CDR3 protein. Among under 950,000 distinct CDR3 sequences, under 20% were seen once, and the ten largest hold around 19%. Concerning this clonotype: What it recognizes is unknown.

Sample: blood, either unsorted or a sorted T cell fraction (not recorded which). The V call is TRBV6-5, the J call TRBJ2-5, with D uncertain. The sequence came from a male donor with ankylosing spondylitis. The CDR3 spells CASSYSGFGETQYF. The CDR3 DNA is TGTGCCAGCAGTTACTCTGGATTCGGGGAGACCCAGTACTTC.